This TCR beta chain was recovered during a study of control samples from healthy donors and cancer patients. V gave up 4 bases and J gave up 3 bases; unmatched junction bases: 4. The CDR3 totals 17 residues. Germline lookup yields CDR1 SGHRS and CDR2 YFSETQ. Some clones are missing from TCRdb's copy, which holds only in-frame ones; the method was immunoSEQ multiplex PCR. Here the sample spans 150,000 to 200,000 clones, about 92% being singletons. This sequence joins TRBV5-1 and TRBJ2-6; 13 nucleotides line up with TRBD2. The specimen sequenced was blood. This clonotype originated in a man aged 25 to 40 in good health. The CDR3 coding sequence is TGCGCCAGCAGCCGGACTAGCGGGAGTGGTGGGGCCAACGTCCTGACTTTC. This encodes CASSRTSGSGGANVLTF. Complete variable domain (other parts from reference TRBV5-1 and TRBJ2-6): KAGVTQTPRYLIKTRGQQVTLSCSPISGHRSVSWYQQTPGQGLQFLFEYFSETQRNKGNFPGRFSGRQFSNSRSEMNVSTLELGDSALYLCASSRTSGSGGANVLTFGAGSRLTVL.